The clone carrying this T cell receptor (beta chain) was detected a few times. Each of the donors had roughly 9.1 milliliters of peripheral blood drawn into EDTA-treated Vacutainer tubes. With each sample, at least 5 micrograms of total RNA were extracted. This sample was included in a study of blood T cells in healthy people across ages. Germline V lookup: CDR1 SGHTA, CDR2 FQGNSA. The CDR3 totals 13 residues. Trimming took off 6 bases at V and 7 bases at J, with 13 bases between the two ends. The authors ran a second PCR of about 7 to 11 cycles using a sample-barcoded 5' primer and a J-beta primer mix. All cDNA molecules were each tagged by a template-switch adaptor with 12 random nucleotides. TCRdb itself ran the 5' RACE reads through MiXCR, one entry per CDR3 protein. The sample yields about 1,800,000 distinct CDR3 sequences, approximately 28% seen once.

Sequenced: blood. V gene TRBV7-2 combines with J gene TRBJ1-5; D call uncertain. The receptor was isolated from a woman in her 30s in good health. CDR3: CASRAREGQPQHF. The CDR3 DNA reads as TGTGCCAGCAGGGCCCGGGAAGGGCAGCCCCAGCATTTT. Full variable domain (outside the CDR3, taken from reference TRBV7-2 and TRBJ1-5): GAGVSQSPSNKVTEKGKDVELRCDPISGHTALYWYRQSLGQGLEFLIYFQGNSAPDKSGLPSDRFSAERTGGSVSTLTIQRTQQEDSAVYLCASRAREGQPQHFGDGTRLSIL.